The source of this T cell receptor beta chain is a study of response to subunit inactivated influenza vaccine. Trimming removed 9 bases at V and 0 bases at J, with 12 bases between. CDR3 length: 13 residues. Germline V gene data show CDR1 as MDHEN and CDR2 as SYDVKM. One entry per CDR3 protein results from TCRdb running MiXCR on the RT-PCR reads. The data contain more than 450,000 distinct CDR3 sequences, approximately 10% of them singletons. This clonotype has at least ten counts. This sample was shared with a second study, whose subject was T cells expressing NK-cell markers. Per that study: Generation of TCR beta cDNA was performed by 5'RACE template switching incorporating UMIs. It was from sorted CD3+CD56+NKG2C+, CD3+CD56+NKG2C- and CD3+CD56-NKG2C+ T cells that TCR beta repertoires came.

The input for sequencing was PBMCs from blood, taken on the day of vaccination. This sequence was found in a man between 45 and 60 years old who received an inactivated influenza vaccine. This chain connects TRBV28 to TRBJ2-7; tentatively, D is TRBD1 (6 bases). The CDR3 DNA sequence: TGTGCCAGTATGACAGGAAACTCCTACGAGCAGTACTTC. It encodes CASMTGNSYEQYF.